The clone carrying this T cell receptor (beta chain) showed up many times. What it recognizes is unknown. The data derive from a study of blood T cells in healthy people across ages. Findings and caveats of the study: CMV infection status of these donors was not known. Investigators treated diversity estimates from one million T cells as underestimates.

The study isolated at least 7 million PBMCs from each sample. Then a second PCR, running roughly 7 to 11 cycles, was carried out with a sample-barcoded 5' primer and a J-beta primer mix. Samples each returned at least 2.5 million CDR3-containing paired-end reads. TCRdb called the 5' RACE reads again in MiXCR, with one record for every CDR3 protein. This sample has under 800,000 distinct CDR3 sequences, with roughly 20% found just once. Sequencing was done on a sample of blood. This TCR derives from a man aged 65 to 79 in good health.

CDR3 sequence: CASSLAGGNSYNEQFF. CDR3 coding DNA: TGTGCCAGCAGCTTAGCGGGCGGGAACTCCTACAATGAGCAGTTCTTC. The V gene is TRBV7-9, the J gene TRBJ2-1; D may be TRBD2 (6 bases). Germline V gene data show CDR1 as SEHNR and CDR2 as FQNEAQ (reference sequence). The CDR3 has 16 residues. The V and J ends lost 0 bases and 0 bases respectively, with 9 bases between them.